These T cell receptor beta chains were read from a single sample in a study of beta chain features in type 1 diabetes. Data came from immunoSEQ multiplex PCR; TCRdb stores just in-frame clones and leaves some out. The sample yields around 16,000 clones, around 70% seen once. Sequences were obtained from stem cell memory CD4+ T cells from blood. These receptors all stem from a man aged 25-45 years with type 1 diabetes. The CDR3 runs from the conserved cysteine through the conserved F or W. D genes are given only for firm matches. Only some rows state a clone size, as once, few, many or a class for expanded clones.

len,v_gene,abundance,j_gene,d_gene,CDR3aa,CDR3nt
14,TRBV27,once,TRBJ2-5,TRBD1,CASSQTGPRSPQYF,TGTGCCAGCAGTCAGACAGGGCCCCGTTCCCCCCAGTACTTC
14,TRBV2,NA,TRBJ2-5,NA,CASSERTSGGTQYF,TGTGCCAGCAGTGAAAGGACCTCAGGAGGGACCCAGTACTTC
15,TRBV23-1,NA,TRBJ2-5,TRBD2,CASRWGGIVLETQYF,TGCGCCAGCAGATGGGGGGGTATTGTATTAGAGACCCAGTACTTC
14,TRBV18,NA,TRBJ2-7,NA,CASSPNQSGPEQYF,TGTGCCAGCTCACCAAATCAAAGTGGGCCCGAGCAGTACTTC
15,TRBV11-2,NA,TRBJ2-5,TRBD2,CASSLGSGGPETQYF,TGTGCCAGCAGCTTAGGGAGCGGGGGGCCGGAGACCCAGTACTTC
13,TRBV9,NA,TRBJ2-5,NA,CASSVASQETQYF,TGTGCCAGCAGCGTAGCCAGCCAAGAGACCCAGTACTTC
16,TRBV4-3,NA,TRBJ1-5,NA,CASSQDFPRDNQPQHF,TGCGCCAGCAGCCAAGATTTTCCCAGGGATAATCAGCCCCAGCATTTT
16,TRBV4-1,NA,TRBJ2-6,TRBD1,CASSQGQGTGANVLTF,TGCGCCAGCAGCCAAGGACAGGGCACTGGGGCCAACGTCCTGACTTTC
15,TRBV6-1,NA,TRBJ2-7,TRBD1,CASSEDRDSLREQYF,TGTGCCAGCAGTGAAGACAGGGACAGTCTTCGGGAGCAGTACTTC
15,TRBV28,NA,TRBJ1-5,TRBD1,CASRTDRGRNQPQHF,TGTGCCAGCAGAACGGACAGGGGACGAAATCAGCCCCAGCATTTT
11,TRBV28,NA,TRBJ1-1,NA,CASSSPTEAFF,TGTGCCAGCAGTTCCCCAACTGAAGCTTTCTTT
14,TRBV5-1,few,TRBJ1-1,TRBD1,CASSTGTGNTEAFF,TGCGCCAGCAGCACCGGGACAGGTAACACTGAAGCTTTCTTT
14,TRBV5-1,NA,TRBJ2-5,NA,CASSLVQGQETQYF,TGCGCCAGCAGCTTGGTACAGGGCCAAGAGACCCAGTACTTC
17,TRBV7-8,NA,TRBJ2-3,TRBD2,CASSLGIAGTSTDTQYF,TGTGCCAGCAGCTTAGGAATAGCGGGGACTAGCACAGATACGCAGTATTTT
15,TRBV5-1,NA,TRBJ2-5,TRBD2,CASSLLAGVVETQYF,TGCGCCAGCAGCTTACTAGCGGGGGTAGTTGAGACCCAGTACTTC
12,TRBV6-6,NA,TRBJ1-5,NA,CASVGRNQPQHF,TGTGCCAGCGTAGGGAGAAATCAGCCCCAGCATTTT
14,TRBV5-4,NA,TRBJ2-1,NA,CATQLGGGVDEQFF,TGTGCCACCCAACTTGGGGGGGGCGTGGATGAGCAGTTCTTC
15,TRBV27,NA,TRBJ2-3,NA,CASSLAQGHTDTQYF,TGTGCCAGCAGTTTAGCCCAGGGACACACAGATACGCAGTATTTT
14,TRBV6-6,NA,TRBJ2-1,NA,CASSYPVSHNEQFF,TGTGCCAGCAGTTACCCAGTCTCCCACAATGAGCAGTTCTTC
13,TRBV6-5,NA,TRBJ2-7,NA,CASSYSTGWEQYF,TGTGCCAGCAGTTATTCTACAGGGTGGGAGCAGTACTTC
12,TRBV6-6,few,TRBJ2-1,NA,CASSYAGNEQFF,TGTGCCAGCAGTTACGCCGGCAATGAGCAGTTCTTC
13,TRBV5-5,NA,TRBJ1-5,NA,CASSRERNQPQHF,TGTGCCAGCAGCCGAGAAAGAAATCAGCCCCAGCATTTT
14,TRBV15,NA,TRBJ2-1,TRBD2,CATSRDSGGLEQFF,TGTGCCACCAGCAGAGATTCGGGGGGGCTGGAGCAGTTCTTC
15,TRBV9,NA,TRBJ1-3,NA,CASSVATGSGNTIYF,TGTGCCAGCAGCGTAGCTACAGGCTCTGGAAACACCATATATTTT
15,TRBV19,NA,TRBJ2-6,NA,CASSSQGSGANVLTF,TGTGCCAGTAGTTCGCAGGGATCTGGGGCCAACGTCCTGACTTTC
14,TRBV5-4,few,TRBJ2-3,NA,CASSPTGSTDTQYF,TGTGCCAGCAGCCCTACAGGGTCCACAGATACGCAGTATTTT